This record looks at one T cell receptor beta chain sequence and its context. Individuals aged about 18 to 89 years were recruited from 24 US areas. Either two negative PCRs, clearance, or symptom resolution qualified Cohort 3 donors as recovered. The authors' processing: Estimates of nucleated cell counts were drawn from the amplification of reference gene primers. The protocol was immunoSEQ multiplex PCR, while the TCRdb copy is restricted to in-frame clones and leaves out a portion. That table gives V, J and clone size, and the DNA gave D and trimming. There are around 200,000 clones in the sample; around 85% occur only once, and under 20% lies in the top ten. The data belong to a study of blood T cell repertoires in COVID-19. As for the study in general: From the United States, Italy and Spain came samples of acute and convalescent COVID-19.

Sequenced material: PBMCs or T cells enriched from blood (not recorded which). The sequence derives from a man aged 40-49 years who had recovered from COVID-19.

CDR3 sequence reads: CASSKGQGARFSNQPQHF. DNA for the CDR3: TGCGCCAGCTCGAAGGGACAGGGCGCTAGATTTAGCAATCAGCCCCAGCATTTT. The rearrangement links TRBV5-1 to TRBJ1-5; 9 bases match TRBD1. This CDR3 spans 18 amino acids. The germline V gene encodes CDR1 SGHRS and CDR2 YFSETQ. With 7 bases clipped from V and 0 bases from J, the junction kept 14 bases outside the gene matches.